This T cell receptor (beta chain) appears in the sequencing data of a study of shared clonotypes between healthy human individuals. Profiling relied on immunoSEQ multiplex PCR, and the TCRdb table lists in-frame clones only, not all of them. The sample includes a few hundred thousand clones, approximately 97% seen only once; the top ten take about 0.06%. The CDR3 covers 14 residues. CDR1 is SGHVS and CDR2 is FNYEAQ in the germline V gene. Trimming cost V 5 bases and J 4 bases, with 14 bases left between them. General study findings and limits: The naive CD4 repertoires of a few donors were compared, and roughly 5% of clonotypes were shared.

Comments on this clone: Its antigen remains unknown.

This TCR came from a woman aged 25 to 45 in good health. Sequencing was performed on naive CD4+ T cells sorted from blood. Subset given: CD45RA+ positively selected. The chain joins TRBV7-6 to TRBJ1-2, with D hard to call. The CDR3 bases are TGTGCCAGCAGCCCTTTGTCTTTTGGCTATGGCTACACCTTC. Protein: CASSPLSFGYGYTF.